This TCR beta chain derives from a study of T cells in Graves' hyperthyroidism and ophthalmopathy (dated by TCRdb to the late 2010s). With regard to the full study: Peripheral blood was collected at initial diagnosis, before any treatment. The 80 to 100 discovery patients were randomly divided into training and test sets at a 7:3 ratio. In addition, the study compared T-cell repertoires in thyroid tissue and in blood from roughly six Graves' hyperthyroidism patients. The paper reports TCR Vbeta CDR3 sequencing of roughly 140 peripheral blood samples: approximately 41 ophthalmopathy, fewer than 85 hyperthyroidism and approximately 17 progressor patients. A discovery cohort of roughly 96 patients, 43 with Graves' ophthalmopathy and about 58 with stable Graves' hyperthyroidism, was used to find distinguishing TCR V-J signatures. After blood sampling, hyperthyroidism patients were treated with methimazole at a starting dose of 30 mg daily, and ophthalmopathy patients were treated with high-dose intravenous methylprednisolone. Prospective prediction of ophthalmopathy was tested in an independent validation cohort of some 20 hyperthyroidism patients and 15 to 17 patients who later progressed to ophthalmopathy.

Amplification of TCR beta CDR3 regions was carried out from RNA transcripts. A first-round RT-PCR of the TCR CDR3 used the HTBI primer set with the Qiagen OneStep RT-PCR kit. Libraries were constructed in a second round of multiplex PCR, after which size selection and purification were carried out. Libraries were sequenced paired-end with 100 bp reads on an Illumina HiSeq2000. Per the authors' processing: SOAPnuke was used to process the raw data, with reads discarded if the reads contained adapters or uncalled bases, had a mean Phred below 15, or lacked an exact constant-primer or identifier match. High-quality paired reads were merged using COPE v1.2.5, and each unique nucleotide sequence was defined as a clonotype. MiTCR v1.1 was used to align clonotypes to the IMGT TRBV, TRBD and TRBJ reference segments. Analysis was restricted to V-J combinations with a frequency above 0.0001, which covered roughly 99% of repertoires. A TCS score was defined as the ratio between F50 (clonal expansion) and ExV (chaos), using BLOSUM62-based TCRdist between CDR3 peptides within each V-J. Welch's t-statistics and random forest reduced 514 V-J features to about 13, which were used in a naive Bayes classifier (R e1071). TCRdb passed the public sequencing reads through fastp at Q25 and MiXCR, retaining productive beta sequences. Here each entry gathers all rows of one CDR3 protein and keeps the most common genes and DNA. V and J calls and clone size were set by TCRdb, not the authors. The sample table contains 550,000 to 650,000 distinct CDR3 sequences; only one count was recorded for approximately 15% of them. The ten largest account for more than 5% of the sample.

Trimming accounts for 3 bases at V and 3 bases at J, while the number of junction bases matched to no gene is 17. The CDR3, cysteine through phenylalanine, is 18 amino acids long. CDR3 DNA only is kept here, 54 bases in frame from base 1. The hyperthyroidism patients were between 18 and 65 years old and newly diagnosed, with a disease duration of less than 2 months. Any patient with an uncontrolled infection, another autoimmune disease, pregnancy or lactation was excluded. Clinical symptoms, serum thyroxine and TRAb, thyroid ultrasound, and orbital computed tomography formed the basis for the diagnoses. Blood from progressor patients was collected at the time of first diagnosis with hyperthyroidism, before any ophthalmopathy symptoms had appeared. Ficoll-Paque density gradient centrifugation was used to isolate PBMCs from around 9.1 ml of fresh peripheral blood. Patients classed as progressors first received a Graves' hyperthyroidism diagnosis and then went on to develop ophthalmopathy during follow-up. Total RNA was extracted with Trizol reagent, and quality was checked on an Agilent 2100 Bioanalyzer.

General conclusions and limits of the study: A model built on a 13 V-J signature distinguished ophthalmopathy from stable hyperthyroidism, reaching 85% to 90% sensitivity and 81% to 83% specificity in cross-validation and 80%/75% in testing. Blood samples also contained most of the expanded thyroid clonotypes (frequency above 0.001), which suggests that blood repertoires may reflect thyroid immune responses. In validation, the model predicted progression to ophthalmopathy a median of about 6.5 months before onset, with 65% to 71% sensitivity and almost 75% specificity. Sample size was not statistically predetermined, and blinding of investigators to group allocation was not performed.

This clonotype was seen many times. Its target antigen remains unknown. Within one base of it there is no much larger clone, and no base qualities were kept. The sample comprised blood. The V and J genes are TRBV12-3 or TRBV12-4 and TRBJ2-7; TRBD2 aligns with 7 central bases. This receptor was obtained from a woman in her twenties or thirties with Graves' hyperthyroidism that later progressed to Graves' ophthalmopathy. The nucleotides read TGTGCCAGCAGTTTGACCCCGAAAGTATCGGGAGGACGCTACGAGCAGTACTTC. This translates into CASSLTPKVSGGRYEQYF.